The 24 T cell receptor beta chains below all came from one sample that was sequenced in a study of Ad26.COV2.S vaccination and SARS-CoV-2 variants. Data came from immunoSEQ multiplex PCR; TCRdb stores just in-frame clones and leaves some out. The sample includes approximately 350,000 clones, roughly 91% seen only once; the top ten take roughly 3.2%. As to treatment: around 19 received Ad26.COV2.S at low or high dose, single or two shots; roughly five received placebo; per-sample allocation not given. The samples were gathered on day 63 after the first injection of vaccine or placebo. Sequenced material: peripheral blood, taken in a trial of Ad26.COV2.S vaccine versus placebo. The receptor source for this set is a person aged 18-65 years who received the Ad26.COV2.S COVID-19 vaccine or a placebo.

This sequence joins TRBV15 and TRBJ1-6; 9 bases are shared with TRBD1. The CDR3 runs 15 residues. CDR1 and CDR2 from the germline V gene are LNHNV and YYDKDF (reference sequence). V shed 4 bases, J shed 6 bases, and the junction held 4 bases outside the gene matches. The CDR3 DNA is TGTGCCACCAGCACCAGGACAGGGGTTAATTCACCCCTCCACTTT. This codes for CATSTRTGVNSPLHF.

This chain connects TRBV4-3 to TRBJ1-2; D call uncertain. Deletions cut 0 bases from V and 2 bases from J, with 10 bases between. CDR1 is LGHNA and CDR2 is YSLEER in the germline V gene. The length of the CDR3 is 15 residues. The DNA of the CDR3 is TGCGCCAGCAGCCAAGATCCTCGGGGAAACTATGGCTACACCTTC. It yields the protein CASSQDPRGNYGYTF.

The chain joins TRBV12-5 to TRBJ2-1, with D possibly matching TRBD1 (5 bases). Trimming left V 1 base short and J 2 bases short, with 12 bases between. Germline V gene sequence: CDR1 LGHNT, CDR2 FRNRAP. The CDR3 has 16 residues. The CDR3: CASGLDQGLTYNEQFF. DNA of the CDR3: TGTGCTAGTGGTTTGGACCAGGGTCTCACCTACAATGAGCAGTTCTTC.

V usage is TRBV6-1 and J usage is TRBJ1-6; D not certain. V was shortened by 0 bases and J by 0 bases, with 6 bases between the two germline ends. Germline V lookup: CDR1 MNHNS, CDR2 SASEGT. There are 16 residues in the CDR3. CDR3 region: CASSEAGFSYNSPLHF. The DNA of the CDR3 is TGTGCCAGCAGTGAAGCCGGGTTCTCCTATAATTCACCCCTCCACTTT.

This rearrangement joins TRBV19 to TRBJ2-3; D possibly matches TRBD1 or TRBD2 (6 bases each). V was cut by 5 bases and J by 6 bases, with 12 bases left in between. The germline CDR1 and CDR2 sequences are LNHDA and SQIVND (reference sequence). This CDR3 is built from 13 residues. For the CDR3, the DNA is TGTGCCAGTAGTGGGGGGCTAGGGGATACGCAGTATTTT. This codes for CASSGGLGDTQYF.

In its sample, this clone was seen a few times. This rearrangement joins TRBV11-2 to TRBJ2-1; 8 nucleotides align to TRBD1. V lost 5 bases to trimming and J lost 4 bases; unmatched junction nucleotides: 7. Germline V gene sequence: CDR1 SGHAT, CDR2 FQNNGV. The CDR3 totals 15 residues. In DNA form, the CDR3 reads TGTGCCAGCAGCCCAGGACAGGGAGGTTACAATGAGCAGTTCTTC. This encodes CASSPGQGGYNEQFF.

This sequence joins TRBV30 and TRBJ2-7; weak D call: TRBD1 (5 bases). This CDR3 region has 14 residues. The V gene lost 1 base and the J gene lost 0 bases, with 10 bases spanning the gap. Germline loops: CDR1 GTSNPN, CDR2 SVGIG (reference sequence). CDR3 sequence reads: CAWSEGPSSYEQYF. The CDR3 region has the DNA TGTGCCTGGAGTGAGGGGCCCAGCTCCTACGAGCAGTACTTC.

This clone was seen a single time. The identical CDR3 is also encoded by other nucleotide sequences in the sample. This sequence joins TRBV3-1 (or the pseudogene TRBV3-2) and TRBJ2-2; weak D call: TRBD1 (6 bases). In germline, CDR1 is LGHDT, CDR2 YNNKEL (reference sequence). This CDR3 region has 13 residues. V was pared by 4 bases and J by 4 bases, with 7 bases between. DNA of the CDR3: TGTGCCAGCAGCCGAGGGGGCACCGGGGAGCTGTTTTTT. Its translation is CASSRGGTGELFF.

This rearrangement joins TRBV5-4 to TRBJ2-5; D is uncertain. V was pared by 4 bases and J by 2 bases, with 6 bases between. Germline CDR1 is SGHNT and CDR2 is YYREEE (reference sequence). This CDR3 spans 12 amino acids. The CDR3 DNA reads TGTGCCAGCAGCGGCATTCAAGAGACCCAGTACTTC. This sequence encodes CASSGIQETQYF.

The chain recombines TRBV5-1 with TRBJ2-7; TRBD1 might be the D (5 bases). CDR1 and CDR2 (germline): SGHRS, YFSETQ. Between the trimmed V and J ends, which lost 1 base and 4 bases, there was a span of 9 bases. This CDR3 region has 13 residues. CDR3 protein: CASSLSRAYEQYF. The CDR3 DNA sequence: TGCGCCAGCAGCTTGTCCAGGGCGTACGAGCAGTACTTC. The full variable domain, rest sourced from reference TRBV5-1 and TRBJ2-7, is KAGVTQTPRYLIKTRGQQVTLSCSPISGHRSVSWYQQTPGQGLQFLFEYFSETQRNKGNFPGRFSGRQFSNSRSEMNVSTLELGDSALYLCASSLSRAYEQYFGPGTRLTVT.

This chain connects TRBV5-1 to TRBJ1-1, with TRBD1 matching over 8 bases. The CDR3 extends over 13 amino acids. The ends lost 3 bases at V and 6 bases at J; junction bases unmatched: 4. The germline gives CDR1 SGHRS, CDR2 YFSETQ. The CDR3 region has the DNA TGCGCCAGCAGCTGGACAGGGCCCCCTGAAGCTTTCTTT. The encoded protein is CASSWTGPPEAFF.

This CDR3 is CAISDLYNEQFF. The CDR3 region has the DNA TGTGCCATCAGTGATCTCTACAATGAGCAGTTCTTC. J is TRBJ2-1 and V is TRBV10-3; D remains ambiguous. V was shortened by 3 bases and J by 3 bases, with 3 bases between the two germline ends. Looked up from germline, CDR1 is ENHRY and CDR2 is SYGVKD. This CDR3 has 12 residues.

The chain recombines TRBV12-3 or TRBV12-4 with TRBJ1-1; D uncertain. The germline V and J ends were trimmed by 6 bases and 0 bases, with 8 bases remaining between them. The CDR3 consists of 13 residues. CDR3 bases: TGTGCCAGCAGGGCGGAACTGAACACTGAAGCTTTCTTT. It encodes CASRAELNTEAFF.

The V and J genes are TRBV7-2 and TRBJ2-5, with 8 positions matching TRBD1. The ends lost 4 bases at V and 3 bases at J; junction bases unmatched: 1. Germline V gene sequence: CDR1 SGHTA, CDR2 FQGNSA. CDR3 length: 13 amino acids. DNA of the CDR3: TGTGCCAGCAGCTCGACAGGGGAAGAGACCCAGTACTTC. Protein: CASSSTGEETQYF.

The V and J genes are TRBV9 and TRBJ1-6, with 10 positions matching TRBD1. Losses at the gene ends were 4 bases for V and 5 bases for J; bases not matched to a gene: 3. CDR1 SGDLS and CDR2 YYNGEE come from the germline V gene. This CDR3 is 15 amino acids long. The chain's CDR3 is CASSIGTGDNSPLHF. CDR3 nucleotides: TGTGCCAGCAGCATAGGGACAGGGGATAATTCACCCCTCCACTTT. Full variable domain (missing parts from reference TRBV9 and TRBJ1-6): DSGVTQTPKHLITATGQRVTLRCSPRSGDLSVYWYQQSLDQGLQFLIQYYNGEERAKGNILERFSAQQFPDLHSELNLSSLELGDSALYFCASSIGTGDNSPLHFGNGTRLTVT.

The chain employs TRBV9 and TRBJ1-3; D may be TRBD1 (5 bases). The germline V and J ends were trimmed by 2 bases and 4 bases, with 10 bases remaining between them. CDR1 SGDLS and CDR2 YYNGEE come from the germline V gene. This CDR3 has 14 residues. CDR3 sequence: CASSVVGAGNTIYF. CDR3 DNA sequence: TGTGCCAGCAGCGTGGTAGGGGCCGGAAACACCATATATTTT. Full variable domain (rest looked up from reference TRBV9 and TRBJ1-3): DSGVTQTPKHLITATGQRVTLRCSPRSGDLSVYWYQQSLDQGLQFLIQYYNGEERAKGNILERFSAQQFPDLHSELNLSSLELGDSALYFCASSVVGAGNTIYFGEGSWLTVV.

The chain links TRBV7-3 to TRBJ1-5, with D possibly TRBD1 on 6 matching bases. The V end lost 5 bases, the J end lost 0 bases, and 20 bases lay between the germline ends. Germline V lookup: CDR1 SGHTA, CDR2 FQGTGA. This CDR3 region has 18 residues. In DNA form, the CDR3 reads TGTGCCAGCAGCGCAGACAGGTACTTTCACGATAGCAATCAGCCCCAGCATTTT. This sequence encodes CASSADRYFHDSNQPQHF.

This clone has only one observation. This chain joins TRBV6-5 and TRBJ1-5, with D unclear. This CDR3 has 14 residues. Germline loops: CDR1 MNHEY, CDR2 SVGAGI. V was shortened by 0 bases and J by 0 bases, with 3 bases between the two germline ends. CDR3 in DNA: TGTGCCAGCAGTTACTCCAATAGCAATCAGCCCCAGCATTTT. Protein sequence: CASSYSNSNQPQHF.

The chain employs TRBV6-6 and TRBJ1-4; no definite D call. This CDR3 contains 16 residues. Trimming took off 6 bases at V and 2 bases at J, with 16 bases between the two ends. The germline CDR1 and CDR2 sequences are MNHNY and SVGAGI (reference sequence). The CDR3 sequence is CASRSSGRTTNEKLFF. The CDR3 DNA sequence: TGTGCCAGCAGGTCAAGTGGAAGGACGACTAATGAAAAACTGTTTTTT.

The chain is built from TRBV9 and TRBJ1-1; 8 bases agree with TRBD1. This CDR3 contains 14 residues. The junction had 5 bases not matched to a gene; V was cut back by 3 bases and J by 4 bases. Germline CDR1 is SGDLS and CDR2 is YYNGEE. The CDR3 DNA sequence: TGTGCCAGCAGCGCCCAGGACAGGGCCACTGAAGCTTTCTTT. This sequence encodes CASSAQDRATEAFF.

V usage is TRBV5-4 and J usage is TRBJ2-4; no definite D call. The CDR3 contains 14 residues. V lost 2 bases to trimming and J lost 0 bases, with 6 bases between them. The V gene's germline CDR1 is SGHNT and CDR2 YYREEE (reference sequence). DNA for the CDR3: TGTGCCAGCAGCTTTAGGGAAGCCAAAAACATTCAGTACTTC. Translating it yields CASSFREAKNIQYF.

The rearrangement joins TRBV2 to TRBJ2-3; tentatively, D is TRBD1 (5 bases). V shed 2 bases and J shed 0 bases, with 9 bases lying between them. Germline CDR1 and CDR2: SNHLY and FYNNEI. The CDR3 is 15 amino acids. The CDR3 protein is CASSEQGTSTDTQYF. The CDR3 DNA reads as TGTGCCAGCAGTGAACAGGGAACTAGCACAGATACGCAGTATTTT.

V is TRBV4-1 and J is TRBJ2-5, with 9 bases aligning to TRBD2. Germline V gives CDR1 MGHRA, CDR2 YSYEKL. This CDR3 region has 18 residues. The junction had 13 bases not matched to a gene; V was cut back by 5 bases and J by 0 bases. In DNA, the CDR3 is TGCGCCAGCAGCTCCCGGGAAGCGGGGGGCCCGTACCAAGAGACCCAGTACTTC. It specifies CASSSREAGGPYQETQYF.

The CDR3 nucleotides read TGTGCCAGCAGCGCTCAGTACAATGAGCAGTTCTTC. This translates into CASSAQYNEQFF. The chain is built from TRBV7-9 and TRBJ2-1, with D unclear. Germline V CDR1 and CDR2: SEHNR, FQNEAQ (reference sequence). The CDR3 sequence is 12 residues long. V lost 5 bases and J lost 4, with 6 bases in between.